The present T cell receptor (beta chain) was sequenced within a study of blood T cell repertoires in COVID-19. At the level of the study: Sources were T cells, B-cell-depleted T cells, or PBMCs; the material itself was cDNA or gDNA.

V lost 4 bases, J lost 5 bases, and 10 bases lay in between. Germline V gives CDR1 SGDLS, CDR2 YYNGEE. The length of the CDR3 is 13 residues. This clone was seen a handful of times. TCRdb keeps only in-frame clones here, not all; method: immunoSEQ multiplex PCR. The sample holds some 70,000 clones, 88% seen once. This chain links TRBV9 with TRBJ2-1; D is unresolved. The TCR comes from a woman in her 70s with acute or convalescent COVID-19. Sequenced sample: peripheral blood. The CDR3 is CASSLVLDNEQFF. CDR3 sequence (DNA): TGTGCCAGCAGCCTTGTACTGGACAATGAGCAGTTCTTC.